This T cell receptor beta chain was recorded in a study of Graves' ophthalmopathy and Graves' hyperthyroidism listed by TCRdb under 2018. Background for the entire study: Peripheral blood was collected before any treatment was given, at the time of initial diagnosis. To tell Graves' ophthalmopathy apart from Graves' hyperthyroidism, and to predict which patients would progress to ophthalmopathy, the study relied on TCR beta repertoire signatures. In total, 135 blood samples were TCR-sequenced: 40 to 45 ophthalmopathy, roughly 80 hyperthyroidism and approximately 17 hyperthyroidism-to-ophthalmopathy patients. A discovery set of 100 patients (43 ophthalmopathy, 55 to 60 stable hyperthyroidism) was enrolled to explore V-J signatures distinguishing ophthalmopathy from hyperthyroidism. For independent validation, a separate cohort was made up of approximately 18 hyperthyroidism patients plus 17 patients who later progressed from hyperthyroidism to ophthalmopathy. T-cell repertoires of thyroid tissue and blood were compared in over five hyperthyroidism patients. Once sampling was done, hyperthyroidism patients were given methimazole at a starting dose of 30 mg daily, while ophthalmopathy patients were given high-dose intravenous methylprednisolone. For training and testing, the 110 or so patients in the discovery cohort were randomly divided in a 7:3 ratio.

Hyperthyroidism was defined as stable when no progression to ophthalmopathy occurred within 18 months of follow-up. Hyperthyroidism patients were newly diagnosed, with disease duration under 2 months, and aged 18 to 65 years. Patients with other autoimmune diseases, uncontrolled infections, pregnancy or lactation were excluded from the study. Clinical symptoms, serum thyroxine, TRAb, thyroid ultrasound and orbital computed tomography formed the basis of the diagnosis. Ficoll-Paque density gradient centrifugation was used to isolate PBMCs from 10 ml of fresh peripheral blood. Trizol reagent was used to extract the total RNA, and its quality was then checked on an Agilent 2100 Bioanalyzer. TCR beta CDR3 regions were amplified from RNA transcripts for repertoire sequencing. A first-round RT-PCR used HTBI primers with the Qiagen OneStep RT-PCR kit, followed by a second-round multiplex PCR, size selection and purification. Sequencing of the libraries was carried out on an Illumina HiSeq2000 in paired-end mode with 100 bp reads. The study's own analysis went as follows. Reads were processed with SOAPnuke, discarding reads with adapters, uncalled bases, mean Phred below 15, or no exact constant-primer or identifier match. COPE v1.2.5 was used to merge the high-quality paired reads. Each unique nucleotide sequence was treated as a clonotype, and MiTCR v1.1 was used to align the clonotypes to the IMGT TRB V, D and J references. The analysis was limited to V-J combinations with a frequency above 0.0001, which together covered just over 98% of the repertoires. For each V-J combination, a TCR clonal expansion and chaos score was defined as F50 clonal expansion divided by the chaos observed in the TCRdist matrix. Features were reduced by Welch's t-statistics and random forest to around 13 V-J combinations, which fed a naive Bayes classifier. The Morisita-Horn index was used to measure how similar the thyroid and blood repertoires were. The public reads were run again by TCRdb, first through fastp at Q25 and then through MiXCR, and only productive beta chains were kept. Under each unique CDR3 protein, matching rows form one entry showing the most common genes and DNA. The authors' filters were not applied to this entry. This sample is represented by about 620,000 distinct CDR3 sequences; about 24% of them were singletons. About 6.6% of the sample is in the top ten clones.

What the work shows at the level of the full study, not this receptor alone: In cross-validation, the 13-signature model distinguished ophthalmopathy from stable hyperthyroidism with 87.88% sensitivity and 81.08% specificity, while in the test set the corresponding values were about 79% and 69%. Most expanded thyroid clonotypes with frequency above 0.001 were also detected in blood, suggesting blood repertoires may reflect the thyroid immune response. No statistical method was used to predetermine the sample size, and group allocation was not hidden from the investigators. In validation, the model predicted ophthalmopathy progression with 70.59% sensitivity and roughly 72% specificity; some 13 predicted patients were CT-confirmed with GO in a median of about 7.1 months.

Concerning this clonotype: No antigen is known for it. Base quality data are lacking; no much larger clone is found one base away.

The germline V gene supplies CDR1 MNHNS and CDR2 SASEGT. CDR3 length: 14 amino acids, cysteine to phenylalanine. The entry retains the CDR3 DNA only, 42 bases that are in frame from base 1. V is reduced by 7 bases and J by 3 bases, leaving a spacing of 13 bases between them. Sequencing used peripheral blood. This chain is built from TRBV6-1 and TRBJ2-1; the D call is tentative, TRBD1 or TRBD2, as each matches 7 bases. The sequence derives from a woman between 18 and 29 years old with stable Graves' hyperthyroidism. Some clones in this sample may be carry-over from other donors' samples. Donor details come from another sample of the same person, matched by shared clones. The sequenced DNA: TGTGCCAGCACCCAGGGGGGGGACTACAATGAGCAGTTCTTC. Its translation reads: CASTQGGDYNEQFF.